The rows below give T cell receptor beta chains drawn from one sample of a study of T cell clusters in autoimmune cytopenias. TCRdb re-called the multiplex PCR reads, yielding one record per CDR3 amino acid sequence without DNA. The sample table includes roughly 10,000 distinct CDR3 sequences. This same sample was also taken into another study, of T cell repertoires in aging, cancer and after chemotherapy.

Sequencing was carried out using peripheral blood. The receptors here all came from a human donor in good health. The CDR3 runs from the conserved cysteine through the conserved F or W. Fields, in order: J gene, V gene, CDR3 length, clone size, CDR3 protein. For some rows the clone size is stated as once, few or many, or as a class when expanded; others skip it.

J gene: TRBJ2-2
V gene: TRBV19
CDR3 length: 14
clone size: medium-sized
CDR3 protein: CASRSNSGTGELFF

J gene: TRBJ2-3
V gene: TRBV5-5
CDR3 length: 14
clone size: -
CDR3 protein: CASSRGTGTDTQYF

J gene: TRBJ2-2
V gene: TRBV19
CDR3 length: 15
clone size: medium-sized
CDR3 protein: CASTSWPGQDRELFF

J gene: TRBJ2-5
V gene: TRBV5-1
CDR3 length: 15
clone size: -
CDR3 protein: CASSLEDGVVRTQYF

J gene: TRBJ2-3
V gene: TRBV5-5
CDR3 length: 16
clone size: -
CDR3 protein: CASSFLAGGRTDTQYF

J gene: TRBJ2-7
V gene: TRBV4-1
CDR3 length: 13
clone size: -
CDR3 protein: CASSQDRGYEQYF

J gene: TRBJ2-2
V gene: TRBV12-3/TRBV12-4
CDR3 length: 15
clone size: -
CDR3 protein: CASRLGSGNTGELFF

J gene: TRBJ2-3
V gene: TRBV6-1
CDR3 length: 15
clone size: medium-sized
CDR3 protein: CASSDLAGGPDTQYF

J gene: TRBJ2-7
V gene: TRBV5-1
CDR3 length: 14
clone size: -
CDR3 protein: CASSPGASFGREYF

J gene: TRBJ1-2
V gene: TRBV29-1
CDR3 length: 12
clone size: medium-sized
CDR3 protein: CSVDGGGNGYTF

J gene: TRBJ2-3
V gene: TRBV20-1
CDR3 length: 11
clone size: -
CDR3 protein: CSALYTDTQYF

J gene: TRBJ1-1
V gene: TRBV6-2/TRBV6-3
CDR3 length: 17
clone size: -
CDR3 protein: CASSYSSGPGGNTEAFF

J gene: TRBJ1-4
V gene: TRBV4-2
CDR3 length: 16
clone size: -
CDR3 protein: CASSQAIQGFGEKLFF

J gene: TRBJ2-1
V gene: TRBV28
CDR3 length: 14
clone size: -
CDR3 protein: CASSLPGAYNEQFF

J gene: TRBJ2-3
V gene: TRBV19
CDR3 length: 15
clone size: -
CDR3 protein: CASQREQGMTDTQYF

J gene: TRBJ1-6
V gene: TRBV4-3
CDR3 length: 15
clone size: -
CDR3 protein: CASSHLQGGNSPLHF

J gene: TRBJ2-3
V gene: TRBV19
CDR3 length: 16
clone size: -
CDR3 protein: CASSSRTSGSTDTQYF

J gene: TRBJ1-1
V gene: TRBV2
CDR3 length: 16
clone size: -
CDR3 protein: CASREGFGALNTEAFF

J gene: TRBJ2-1
V gene: TRBV27
CDR3 length: 14
clone size: -
CDR3 protein: CASSSIAGRREQFF

J gene: TRBJ1-2
V gene: TRBV5-1
CDR3 length: 12
clone size: medium-sized
CDR3 protein: CASRDMDRLYTF

J gene: TRBJ2-3
V gene: TRBV5-6
CDR3 length: 17
clone size: -
CDR3 protein: CASSKKGQGRSTGTQYF

J gene: TRBJ1-2
V gene: TRBV30
CDR3 length: 12
clone size: medium-sized
CDR3 protein: CAWSTGPDGYTF

J gene: TRBJ1-2
V gene: TRBV5-1
CDR3 length: 15
clone size: -
CDR3 protein: CASSLAATPNYGYTF

J gene: TRBJ2-2
V gene: TRBV4-3
CDR3 length: 16
clone size: -
CDR3 protein: CASSPRPGAGTGELFF

J gene: TRBJ1-2
V gene: TRBV7-9
CDR3 length: 15
clone size: large
CDR3 protein: CASSFPRTGNYGYTF

J gene: TRBJ2-2
V gene: TRBV7-2
CDR3 length: 18
clone size: medium-sized
CDR3 protein: CASSLGVAGGRITGELFF

J gene: TRBJ1-6
V gene: TRBV19
CDR3 length: 15
clone size: medium-sized
CDR3 protein: CASRQTGTRASPLHF

J gene: TRBJ1-2
V gene: TRBV5-6
CDR3 length: 12
clone size: -
CDR3 protein: CASSSLPSGYTF

J gene: TRBJ2-7
V gene: TRBV20-1
CDR3 length: 15
clone size: -
CDR3 protein: CSARDPKQGTYEQYF

J gene: TRBJ1-6
V gene: TRBV6-5
CDR3 length: 13
clone size: -
CDR3 protein: CASTAGGFSPLHF

J gene: TRBJ2-7
V gene: TRBV7-9
CDR3 length: 14
clone size: medium-sized
CDR3 protein: CASSTGQGHYEQYF

J gene: TRBJ1-5
V gene: TRBV30
CDR3 length: 13
clone size: medium-sized
CDR3 protein: CAWSARGMEPQHF

J gene: TRBJ1-4
V gene: TRBV6-5
CDR3 length: 15
clone size: medium-sized
CDR3 protein: CASSYSGIGGEKLFF

J gene: TRBJ2-1
V gene: TRBV11-2
CDR3 length: 18
clone size: -
CDR3 protein: CASSLDQVGAGAGNEQFF

J gene: TRBJ1-4
V gene: TRBV20-1
CDR3 length: 14
clone size: -
CDR3 protein: CSGKGGPTNEKLFF

J gene: TRBJ2-1
V gene: TRBV6-1
CDR3 length: 15
clone size: -
CDR3 protein: CASFPGGPPYNEQFF

J gene: TRBJ2-4
V gene: TRBV18
CDR3 length: 17
clone size: -
CDR3 protein: CASSLVAGQGSKNIQYF

J gene: TRBJ2-5
V gene: TRBV7-2
CDR3 length: 14
clone size: medium-sized
CDR3 protein: CASSSPNGQETQYF

J gene: TRBJ2-5
V gene: TRBV7-2
CDR3 length: 13
clone size: medium-sized
CDR3 protein: CASSRGRLETQYF

J gene: TRBJ2-3
V gene: TRBV19
CDR3 length: 16
clone size: medium-sized
CDR3 protein: CASSTLQGSSTDTQYF

J gene: TRBJ2-1
V gene: TRBV5-1
CDR3 length: 17
clone size: -
CDR3 protein: CASSLVVAGGIYNEQFF

J gene: TRBJ1-2
V gene: TRBV5-6
CDR3 length: 15
clone size: -
CDR3 protein: CASSPDRRSLVGYTF

J gene: TRBJ2-3
V gene: TRBV19
CDR3 length: 14
clone size: -
CDR3 protein: CATQEQPSTDTQYF

J gene: TRBJ2-3
V gene: TRBV6-1
CDR3 length: 14
clone size: medium-sized
CDR3 protein: CATLEGRSTDTQYF

J gene: TRBJ2-3
V gene: TRBV5-8
CDR3 length: 15
clone size: -
CDR3 protein: CASSSGQGQTDTQYF

J gene: TRBJ2-1
V gene: TRBV27
CDR3 length: 14
clone size: medium-sized
CDR3 protein: CASSLMRQYNEQFF

J gene: TRBJ1-2
V gene: TRBV10-3
CDR3 length: 15
clone size: -
CDR3 protein: CAISESRTGEEGYTF